The sequence of this T cell receptor beta chain was determined in a study of technical replicates of blood from a handful of donors. Per germline, CDR1 MNHEY and CDR2 SMNVEV (reference sequence). Trimming cost V 4 bases and J 1 base; bases outside gene matches: 0. The CDR3 covers 14 residues. TCRdb's table, derived via immunoSEQ multiplex PCR, lists solely in-frame clones and lacks some. This sample yields tens of thousands of clones, of which less than 98% are seen a single time; 0.19% belongs to the top ten. The sample was T cells isolated from PBMCs. The sequence was collected from a human donor in good health. V is TRBV27 and J is TRBJ1-5; the match to TRBD1 covers 8 bases. The CDR3 DNA reads TGTGCCAGCAGTTGGGACAGGAGCAATCAGCCCCAGCATTTT. It yields the protein CASSWDRSNQPQHF.